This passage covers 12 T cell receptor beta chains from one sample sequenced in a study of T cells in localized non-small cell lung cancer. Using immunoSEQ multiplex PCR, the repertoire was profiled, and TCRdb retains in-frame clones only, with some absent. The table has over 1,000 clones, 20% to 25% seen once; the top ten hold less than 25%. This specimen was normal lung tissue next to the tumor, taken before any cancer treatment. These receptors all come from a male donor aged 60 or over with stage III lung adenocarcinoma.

The CDR3 sequence: CASNRQGEGEQFF. The CDR3 nucleotides read TGTGCCAGCAACCGTCAGGGGGAGGGGGAGCAGTTCTTC. This chain links TRBV16 with TRBJ2-1; possibly TRBD1 or TRBD2 for D (7 bases each). Germline values: CDR1 KGHSY, CDR2 FQNENV. Trimming shortened V by 7 bases and J by 10 bases, and 17 bases separated the two germline ends. The CDR3 has 13 residues.

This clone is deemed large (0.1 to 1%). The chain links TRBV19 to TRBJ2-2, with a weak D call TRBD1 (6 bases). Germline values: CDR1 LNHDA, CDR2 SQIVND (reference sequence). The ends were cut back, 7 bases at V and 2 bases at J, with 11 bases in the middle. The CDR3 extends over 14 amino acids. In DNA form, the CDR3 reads TGTGCCAGTACCCAGGGGTCAAACACCGGGGAGCTGTTTTTT. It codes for CASTQGSNTGELFF.

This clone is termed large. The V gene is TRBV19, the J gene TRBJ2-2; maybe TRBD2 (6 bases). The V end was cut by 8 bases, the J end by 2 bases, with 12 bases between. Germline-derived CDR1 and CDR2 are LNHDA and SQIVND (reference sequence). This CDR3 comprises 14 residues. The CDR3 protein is CASAYSGNTGELFF. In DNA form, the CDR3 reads TGTGCCAGTGCTTATAGCGGAAACACCGGGGAGCTGTTTTTT.

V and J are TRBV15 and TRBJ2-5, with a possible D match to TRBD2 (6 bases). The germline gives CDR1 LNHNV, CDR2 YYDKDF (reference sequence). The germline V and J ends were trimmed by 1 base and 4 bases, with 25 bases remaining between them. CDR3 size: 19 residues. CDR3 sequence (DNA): TGTGCCACCAGCAGAGGCGCCCTGGGGCGGGGAGGATCCCGAGAGACCCAGTACTTC. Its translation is CATSRGALGRGGSRETQYF. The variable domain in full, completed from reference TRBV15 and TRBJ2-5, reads DAMVIQNPRYQVTQFGKPVTLSCSQTLNHNVMYWYQQKSSQAPKLLFHYYDKDFNNEADTPDNFQSRRPNTSFCFLDIRSPGLGDTAMYLCATSRGALGRGGSRETQYFGPGTRLLVL.

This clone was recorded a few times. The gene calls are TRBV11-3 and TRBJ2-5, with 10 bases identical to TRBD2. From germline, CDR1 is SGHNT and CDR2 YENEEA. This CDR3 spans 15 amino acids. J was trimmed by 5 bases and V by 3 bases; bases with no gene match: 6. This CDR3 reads CASSFAGTSAETQYF. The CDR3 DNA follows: TGTGCCAGCAGCTTCGCCGGGACTAGCGCCGAGACCCAGTACTTC.

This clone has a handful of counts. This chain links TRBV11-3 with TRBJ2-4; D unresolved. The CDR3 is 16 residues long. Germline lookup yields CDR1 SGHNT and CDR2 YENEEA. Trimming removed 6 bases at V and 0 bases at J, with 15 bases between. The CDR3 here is CASSSDTPLAKNIQYF. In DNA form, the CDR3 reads TGTGCCAGCAGTTCCGACACCCCGCTAGCCAAAAACATTCAGTACTTC.

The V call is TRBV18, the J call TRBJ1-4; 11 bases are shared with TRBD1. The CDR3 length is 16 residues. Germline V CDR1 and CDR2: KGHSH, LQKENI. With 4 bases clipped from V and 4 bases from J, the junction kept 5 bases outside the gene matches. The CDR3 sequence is CASSRTGGYGNEKLFF. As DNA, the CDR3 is TGTGCCAGCTCACGGACAGGGGGCTACGGTAATGAAAAACTGTTTTTT.

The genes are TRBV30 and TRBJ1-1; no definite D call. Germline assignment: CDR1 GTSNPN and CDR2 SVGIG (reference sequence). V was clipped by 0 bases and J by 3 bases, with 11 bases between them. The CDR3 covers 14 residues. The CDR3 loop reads CAWSVRSIYTEAFF. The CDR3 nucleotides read TGTGCCTGGAGTGTACGCTCCATTTACACTGAAGCTTTCTTT.

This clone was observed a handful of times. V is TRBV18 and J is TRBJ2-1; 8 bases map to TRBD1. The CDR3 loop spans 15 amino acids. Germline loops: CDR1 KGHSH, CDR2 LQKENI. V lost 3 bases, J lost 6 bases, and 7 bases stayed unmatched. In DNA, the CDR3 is TGTGCCAGCTCACCCAGGTCTACAGGGGGCAATGAGCAGTTCTTC. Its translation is CASSPRSTGGNEQFF.

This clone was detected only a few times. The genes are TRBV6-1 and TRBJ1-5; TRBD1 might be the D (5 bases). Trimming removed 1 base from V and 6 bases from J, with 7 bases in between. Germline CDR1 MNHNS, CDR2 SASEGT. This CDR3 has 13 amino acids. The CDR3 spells CASSEERGQPQHF. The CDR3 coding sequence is TGTGCCAGCAGTGAAGAAAGGGGTCAGCCCCAGCATTTT.

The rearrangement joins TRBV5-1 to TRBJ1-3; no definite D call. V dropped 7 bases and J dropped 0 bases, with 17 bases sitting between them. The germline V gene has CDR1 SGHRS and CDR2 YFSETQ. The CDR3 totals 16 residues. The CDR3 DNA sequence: TGCGCCAGCCTGATTAAAACGGACGTCTCTGGAAACACCATATATTTT. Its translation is CASLIKTDVSGNTIYF.

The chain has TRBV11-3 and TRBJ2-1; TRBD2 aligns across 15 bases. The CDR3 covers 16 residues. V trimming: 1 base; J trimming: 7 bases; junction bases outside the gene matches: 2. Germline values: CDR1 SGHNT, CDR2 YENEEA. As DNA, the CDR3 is TGTGCCAGCAGCTTAGGGACTAGCGGGGGGGCGAATGAGCAGTTCTTC. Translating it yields CASSLGTSGGANEQFF.